The rows below give T cell receptor beta chains drawn from one sample of a study of T-cell memory formation after mild COVID-19. TCRdb reprocessed the 5' RACE reads via MiXCR and lists one record per CDR3 protein. The sample has about 400,000 distinct CDR3 sequences, 23% seen once; the top ten hold around 13%. Sequences were obtained from PBMCs or a T cell subset sorted from them (not recorded which). These receptors all come from an adult woman who had mild COVID-19 (a few samples of this study predate the infection). Cell type and time point are not known. The conserved cysteine and the conserved F or W are not part of the CDR3 here.

>TRBJ1-1|TRBV12-3/TRBV12-4
ASTGTGQTEAF
>TRBJ2-1|TRBV7-7
ASGATYNEQF
>TRBJ2-3|TRBV19
ASSITSGSTDTQY
>TRBJ2-7|TRBV30
AWSVVGRYEQY
>TRBJ1-1|TRBV6-5
ASTPGGSWGQLNTEAF
>TRBJ2-7|TRBV7-8
ASSSTGGYYEQY
>TRBJ2-2|TRBV19
ASSMYGGLLPGELF
>TRBJ2-5|TRBV4-2
ASSLKLEGTGGADETQY
>TRBJ2-3|TRBV7-8
ASSSSWTGGPDTQY
>TRBJ2-7|TRBV10-3
AISESKALAGVPYEQY
>TRBJ2-7|TRBV6-1
ASSGIVGQIYEQY
>TRBJ2-5|TRBV7-9
ASSLDGSGGSYQY
>TRBJ1-2|TRBV12-3/TRBV12-4
ASRETGANYGYT
>TRBJ2-3|TRBV5-4
ASSLGGSSQQY
>TRBJ1-2|TRBV12-3/TRBV12-4
ASREGTGAGYT
>TRBJ2-7|TRBV29-1
SVEVAGSSYEQY
>TRBJ2-1|TRBV15
ATSRDNSGRALYNEQF
>TRBJ2-1|TRBV5-1
ASSFRGDWNNEQF
>TRBJ1-1|TRBV6-5
ASSFMDIGTEAF
>TRBJ2-7|TRBV6-2/TRBV6-3
ASSYPGVSYEQY
>TRBJ2-1|TRBV6-2/TRBV6-3
ASSDTGEAEQF
>TRBJ2-1|TRBV20-1
SAILTSGTPAYNEQF